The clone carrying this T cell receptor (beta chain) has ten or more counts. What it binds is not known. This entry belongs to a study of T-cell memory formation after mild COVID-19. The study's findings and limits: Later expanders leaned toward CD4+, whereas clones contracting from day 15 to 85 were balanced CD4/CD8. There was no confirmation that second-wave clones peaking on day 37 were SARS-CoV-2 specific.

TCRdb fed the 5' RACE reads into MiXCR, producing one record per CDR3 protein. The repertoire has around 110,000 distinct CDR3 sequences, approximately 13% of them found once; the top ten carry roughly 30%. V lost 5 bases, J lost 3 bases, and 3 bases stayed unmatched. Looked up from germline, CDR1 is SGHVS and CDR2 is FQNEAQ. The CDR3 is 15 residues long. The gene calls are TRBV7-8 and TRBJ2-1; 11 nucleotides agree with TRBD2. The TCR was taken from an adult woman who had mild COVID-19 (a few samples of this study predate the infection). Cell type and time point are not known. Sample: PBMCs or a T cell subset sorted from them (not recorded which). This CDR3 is CASSDSGGGYNEQFF. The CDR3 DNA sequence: TGTGCCAGCAGCGATAGCGGGGGGGGCTACAATGAGCAGTTCTTC.